A single sample is the source of the 22 T cell receptor beta chains below, sequenced in a study of T cells in Graves' hyperthyroidism and ophthalmopathy. Authors of the study amplified TCR beta CDR3 regions from RNA transcripts. TCR CDR3 underwent first-round RT-PCR with the HTBI primer set. TCRdb ran MiXCR on the multiplex PCR reads and lists one entry per CDR3 protein. In the table there are a few hundred thousand distinct CDR3 sequences, roughly an eighth of which are singletons. The sample consisted of blood. The receptors originated from a woman aged 40 to 55 with Graves' ophthalmopathy.

This clonotype has ten or more counts. The chain uses TRBV6-1 and TRBJ2-5; TRBD2 aligns across 10 bases. This CDR3 has 14 amino acids. The germline CDR1 and CDR2 sequences are MNHNS and SASEGT. V trimming: 5 bases; J trimming: 4 bases; junction bases outside the gene matches: 4. The CDR3 loop is CASSFLAGVETQYF. DNA of the CDR3: TGTGCCAGCAGTTTTCTAGCGGGGGTAGAGACCCAGTACTTC.

J is TRBJ1-2 and V is TRBV4-1, with unresolved D. Deletions cut 0 bases from V and 8 bases from J, with 13 bases between. This CDR3 region has 14 residues. In germline, CDR1 is MGHRA, CDR2 YSYEKL. The CDR3 is CASSQDRALGGYTF. In DNA, the CDR3 is TGCGCCAGCAGCCAAGATCGAGCCTTGGGAGGCTACACCTTC.

There are many counts of this clonotype. The chain is built from TRBV11-2 and TRBJ2-4, with a tentative D call TRBD1 (6 bases). CDR3 size: 11 residues. Germline V gives CDR1 SGHAT, CDR2 FQNNGV. V shed 3 bases and J shed 12 bases, with 9 bases lying between them. CDR3 loop: CASSLRGTQYF. The CDR3 nucleotides read TGTGCCAGCAGCTTGAGGGGGACTCAGTACTTC.

This clonotype has at least ten counts. This chain uses TRBV19 with TRBJ1-1; TRBD1 is a possible D gene (5 bases). Germline CDR1 LNHDA, CDR2 SQIVND (reference sequence). Trimming shortened V by 10 bases and J by 5 bases, and 17 bases separated the two germline ends. The length of the CDR3 is 13 residues. The CDR3 loop is CATLDLGATEAFF. CDR3 bases: TGTGCCACTTTGGACCTTGGGGCTACTGAAGCTTTCTTT.

The genes are TRBV10-3 and TRBJ2-3; 9 positions match TRBD2. The ends lost 3 bases at V and 5 bases at J; junction bases unmatched: 9. Germline V CDR1 and CDR2: ENHRY, SYGVKD. CDR3 length: 16 residues. The CDR3 spells CAISDSAGGWLDTQYF. The CDR3 nucleotides read TGTGCCATCAGTGACTCGGCGGGAGGGTGGTTAGATACGCAGTATTTT.

The sample holds many counts of this clonotype. This chain links TRBV15 with TRBJ1-2; 9 bases match TRBD1. The germline gives CDR1 LNHNV, CDR2 YYDKDF (reference sequence). The CDR3 spans 14 residues. Trimming removed 8 bases from V and 8 bases from J; junction bases left unmatched: 12. Written as DNA, the CDR3 is TGTGCCACCGTTGGGACAGGGTATTCGTCGGGCTACACCTTC. Residues: CATVGTGYSSGYTF.

There are many counts of this clonotype. CDR3 nucleotide sequence: TGTGCCAGCAGCTTACAACTTCTGAACACTGAAGCTTTCTTT. This gives the protein CASSLQLLNTEAFF. The chain recombines TRBV7-6 with TRBJ1-1; no clear D gene. CDR3 length equals 14 residues. Between the trimmed V and J ends, which lost 2 bases and 0 bases, there was a span of 7 bases. CDR1 is SGHVS and CDR2 is FNYEAQ in the germline V gene. The full variable domain, its missing parts supplied by reference TRBV7-6 and TRBJ1-1, is GAGVSQSPRYKVTKRGQDVALRCDPISGHVSLYWYRQALGQGPEFLTYFNYEAQQDKSGLPNDRFSAERPEGSISTLTIQRTEQRDSAMYRCASSLQLLNTEAFFGQGTRLTVV.

V usage is TRBV2 and J usage is TRBJ2-5; possible D gene TRBD2, 7 bases. Trimming took 9 bases from V and 5 from J, leaving 16 bases between them. The CDR3 contains 13 residues. CDR1 is SNHLY and CDR2 is FYNNEI in the germline V gene. CDR3 loop: CASLGGAWETQYF. In nucleotides, the CDR3 is TGTGCCAGTCTTGGGGGGGCGTGGGAGACCCAGTACTTC.

This clonotype was counted many times. This sequence joins TRBV27 and TRBJ1-1; 7 bases map to TRBD1. Germline CDR1 reads MNHEY; CDR2 reads SMNVEV (reference sequence). The junction had 4 bases not matched to a gene; V was cut back by 3 bases and J by 6 bases. CDR3 size: 13 residues. The CDR3 protein is CASSFTGDPEAFF. Written as DNA, the CDR3 is TGTGCCAGCAGTTTCACAGGGGACCCTGAAGCTTTCTTT.

Many counts were recorded for this clonotype. The chain is built from TRBV12-3 or TRBV12-4 and TRBJ1-6, with D possibly being TRBD1 (5 bases). The CDR3 has 16 residues. V was trimmed by 6 bases and J by 0 bases, leaving 12 bases between them. CDR3 loop: CASSPRRASYNSPLHF. The CDR3 coding sequence is TGTGCCAGCAGCCCTCGCAGGGCCTCCTATAATTCACCCCTCCACTTT.

As to this clonotype: A junction boundary mismatches the germline segment, possibly from a read error. This rearrangement joins TRBV7-7 to TRBJ2-5; 7 nucleotides align to TRBD1. The CDR3 sequence is 16 residues long. Per germline, CDR1 SSHAT and CDR2 FNYEAQ (reference sequence). CDR3 in amino acids: CASSLGFVEQGETQYF. The CDR3 region has the DNA TGTGCTAGCAGCTTAGGCTTTGTAGAACAGGGGGAGACCCAGTACTTC.

This clonotype was counted at least ten times. This chain joins TRBV20-1 and TRBJ2-7, with TRBD2 identical over 9 bases. The J segment lost 8 bases and the V segment lost 3 bases, leaving 14 bases of the junction unmatched. CDR3 size: 15 residues. CDR1 is DFQATT, CDR2 SNEGSKA, per germline (reference sequence). The CDR3 DNA reads as TGCAGTGCTAGGCTGCTAGCGGGACCCCGTTCAAAGCAGTACTTC. Its protein product is CSARLLAGPRSKQYF.

This clonotype was counted many times. This chain uses TRBV5-1 with TRBJ1-2; weak D call: TRBD1 (5 bases). This CDR3 spans 13 amino acids. V lost 4 bases and J lost 8, with 15 bases in between. CDR1 and CDR2 from the germline V gene are SGHRS and YFSETQ. In DNA, the CDR3 is TGCGCCAGCAGCGGGACTGGTTTAATCGGCTACACCTTC. This encodes CASSGTGLIGYTF.

This clonotype was observed many times. V is TRBV7-8 and J is TRBJ2-2, with D possibly being TRBD1 or TRBD2 (6 bases each). Per germline, CDR1 SGHVS and CDR2 FQNEAQ. V lost 7 bases to trimming and J lost 6 bases, with 15 bases between them. The CDR3 has 14 residues. CDR3 in amino acids: CASTGAVRAGELFF. CDR3 bases: TGTGCCAGCACGGGGGCTGTGAGGGCCGGGGAGCTGTTTTTT.

The V call is TRBV27, the J call TRBJ2-1; 9 bases match TRBD2. The length of the CDR3 is 15 residues. V shed 2 bases, J shed 7 bases, and the junction held 6 bases outside the gene matches. Germline values: CDR1 MNHEY, CDR2 SMNVEV (reference sequence). The CDR3: CASSLSGGYVNEQFF. Written as DNA, the CDR3 is TGTGCCAGCAGTTTAAGCGGGGGGTACGTAAATGAGCAGTTCTTC.

The rearrangement uses TRBV7-9 and TRBJ2-1; D remains ambiguous. This CDR3 spans 13 amino acids. From germline, CDR1 is SEHNR and CDR2 FQNEAQ (reference sequence). The V gene lost 8 bases and the J gene lost 6 bases, with 14 bases spanning the gap. The CDR3 loop is CASGLLFSNEQFF. CDR3 nucleotides: TGTGCCAGCGGCCTACTTTTTAGCAATGAGCAGTTCTTC.

In its sample, this clonotype was seen many times. This sequence joins TRBV27 and TRBJ1-3; TRBD1 matches at 7 bases. The CDR3 extends over 16 amino acids. Germline CDR1 MNHEY, CDR2 SMNVEV (reference sequence). Trimming took 5 bases from V and 1 from J; bases not matched to a gene: 8. The CDR3 DNA sequence: TGTGCCAGCAGTCCCCTCCTGACAGGGTCTGGAAACACCATATATTTT. Translating gives CASSPLLTGSGNTIYF.

This clonotype appeared a few times. V is TRBV5-6 and J is TRBJ1-3, with D perhaps matching TRBD1 (5 bases). The V gene lost 4 bases and the J gene lost 2 bases, with 13 bases spanning the gap. The CDR3 extends over 15 amino acids. Germline values: CDR1 SGHDT, CDR2 YYEEEE. The CDR3, as DNA: TGTGCCAGCAGCCGCCGGGGGTTGGCTGGAAACACCATATATTTT. Amino acids: CASSRRGLAGNTIYF.

This clonotype was seen repeatedly, ten times or more. The V gene is TRBV7-6, the J gene TRBJ1-6; 7 positions match TRBD1. CDR1 is SGHVS and CDR2 is FNYEAQ in the germline V gene. The CDR3 loop spans 18 amino acids. With V trimmed by 5 bases and J by 0 bases, 10 bases remained unmatched. The CDR3 bases are TGTGCCAGCAGCCCAGAGGGACAGTTCAGCTCCTATAATTCACCCCTCCACTTT. It encodes CASSPEGQFSSYNSPLHF.

This clonotype was seen at least ten times. This chain links TRBV11-2 with TRBJ2-7; either TRBD1 or TRBD2 may supply D (6 bases each). Germline V gives CDR1 SGHAT, CDR2 FQNNGV. CDR3 length: 15 amino acids. V lost 4 bases and J lost 3, with 16 bases in between. In DNA, the CDR3 is TGTGCCAGCAGCTCCCTCAGGGGAGGTTTCTACGAGCAGTACTTC. Protein sequence: CASSSLRGGFYEQYF.

This chain uses TRBV5-1 with TRBJ2-5; 12 positions agree with TRBD2. In germline, CDR1 is SGHRS, CDR2 YFSETQ. The CDR3 sequence is 18 residues long. Germline trimming cut 0 bases from V and 4 bases from J; bases unmatched to any gene: 10. The CDR3 spells CASSLAETSGRRRETQYF. CDR3 sequence (DNA): TGCGCCAGCAGCTTGGCCGAGACTAGCGGGAGAAGAAGAGAGACCCAGTACTTC.

This clonotype occurred a few times. V usage is TRBV30 and J usage is TRBJ2-2; possible D gene TRBD2, 5 bases. The CDR3 sequence is 14 residues long. From germline, CDR1 is GTSNPN and CDR2 SVGIG (reference sequence). CDR3 region: CAWAPLQRTGELFF. The CDR3 nucleotides are TGTGCATGGGCACCTCTTCAGCGGACCGGGGAGCTGTTTTTT. The full variable domain, in which reference TRBV30 and TRBJ2-2 provide the parts outside the CDR3, is SQTIHQWPATLVQPVGSPLSLECTVEGTSNPNLYWYRQAAGRGLQLLFYSVGIGQISSEVPQNLSASRPQDRQFILSSKKLLLSDSGFYLCAWAPLQRTGELFFGEGSRLTVL.